A selection of T cell receptor beta chains follows, all from one sample in a study of cytomegalovirus exposure and HLA in healthy donors. Assay: immunoSEQ multiplex PCR; the TCRdb copy retains only in-frame clones and omits some. The sample consists of more than 250,000 clones, roughly 88% of them appearing once. The sequenced material came from PBMCs. The receptors were gathered from a woman in her late teens or twenties in good health and CMV-seronegative. CDR3s include the opening cysteine and the closing phenylalanine or tryptophan. The D gene is left open where the match is weak. The size field is filled for only some rows; it gives once, few, many or a size class.

D gene: TRBD1
J gene: TRBJ2-2
clone size: -
V gene: TRBV28
CDR3 DNA: TGTGCCAGTACGGGACAGGGTCTAACCGGGGAGCTGTTTTTT
CDR3 protein: CASTGQGLTGELFF

D gene: -
J gene: TRBJ2-7
clone size: -
V gene: TRBV4-3
CDR3 DNA: TGCGCCAGCAGCCAAGATCCTAGCTACTACGAGCAGTACTTC
CDR3 protein: CASSQDPSYYEQYF

D gene: -
J gene: TRBJ2-7
clone size: -
V gene: TRBV27
CDR3 DNA: TGTGCCAGCAGTTTATCGGCCCCGAGCGGTCCCATCCCATACGAGCAGTACTTC
CDR3 protein: CASSLSAPSGPIPYEQYF

D gene: TRBD1
J gene: TRBJ1-1
clone size: -
V gene: TRBV19
CDR3 DNA: TGTGCCAGTAGTGCCCGAGGACAGGGTGTGACTGAAGCTTTCTTT
CDR3 protein: CASSARGQGVTEAFF

D gene: TRBD2
J gene: TRBJ2-3
clone size: -
V gene: TRBV19
CDR3 DNA: TGTGCCAGCAGGACTAGCGGGATCTGGACGGATACGCAGTATTTT
CDR3 protein: CASRTSGIWTDTQYF

D gene: -
J gene: TRBJ2-7
clone size: -
V gene: TRBV21-1
CDR3 DNA: TGTGCCCTCAAGGGCCCGGGAGAGAACCGCGAGCAGTACTTC
CDR3 protein: CALKGPGENREQYF

D gene: TRBD1
J gene: TRBJ2-1
clone size: -
V gene: TRBV4-3
CDR3 DNA: TGCGCCAGCAGCCAAGATTGGACAGGGATCCACAATGAGCAGTTCTTC
CDR3 protein: CASSQDWTGIHNEQFF

D gene: TRBD1
J gene: TRBJ1-5
clone size: -
V gene: TRBV7-9
CDR3 DNA: TGTGCCAGCAGCACCGGACAGGGAAGCAATCAGCCCCAGCATTTT
CDR3 protein: CASSTGQGSNQPQHF

D gene: -
J gene: TRBJ2-7
clone size: -
V gene: TRBV7-2
CDR3 DNA: TGTGCCAGCAGCTTAGATGACGGGGATACCTACGAGCAGTACTTC
CDR3 protein: CASSLDDGDTYEQYF

D gene: TRBD1
J gene: TRBJ2-3
clone size: -
V gene: TRBV28
CDR3 DNA: TGTGCCAGCAGTTCGGGGGCAGGGGGCCCAGATACGCAGTATTTT
CDR3 protein: CASSSGAGGPDTQYF

D gene: -
J gene: TRBJ2-1
clone size: -
V gene: TRBV5-1
CDR3 DNA: TGCGCCAGCAGCTTGGAATACGGGACTCCTGGGAATGAGCAGTTCTTC
CDR3 protein: CASSLEYGTPGNEQFF

D gene: -
J gene: TRBJ2-1
clone size: -
V gene: TRBV28
CDR3 DNA: TGTGCCAGCAGTTGGAGCCACAATGAGCAGTTCTTC
CDR3 protein: CASSWSHNEQFF

D gene: -
J gene: TRBJ2-7
clone size: -
V gene: TRBV6-6
CDR3 DNA: TGTGCCAGCAGGCCGGGAGAAGTCGGCGAGCAGTACTTC
CDR3 protein: CASRPGEVGEQYF

D gene: -
J gene: TRBJ2-3
clone size: -
V gene: TRBV6-5
CDR3 DNA: TGTGCCAGCAGCTCCAGCGTTTATACGCAGTATTTT
CDR3 protein: CASSSSVYTQYF

D gene: TRBD1
J gene: TRBJ2-5
clone size: -
V gene: TRBV7-9
CDR3 DNA: TGTGCCAGCAGCAAGACAGGGGGGTCTCAAGAGACCCAGTACTTC
CDR3 protein: CASSKTGGSQETQYF

D gene: -
J gene: TRBJ2-3
clone size: -
V gene: TRBV5-1
CDR3 DNA: TGCGCCAGCTTTCTTGGCACAGACCATACAGATACGCAGTATTTT
CDR3 protein: CASFLGTDHTDTQYF

D gene: -
J gene: TRBJ1-2
clone size: -
V gene: TRBV5-1
CDR3 DNA: TGCGCCAGCAGCATATCCGGGACTACTAGCTATGGCTACACCTTC
CDR3 protein: CASSISGTTSYGYTF

D gene: -
J gene: TRBJ2-7
clone size: -
V gene: TRBV28
CDR3 DNA: TGTGCCAGCAGTTTAGGTCGGCGTAGCGGAGACGAGCAGTACTTC
CDR3 protein: CASSLGRRSGDEQYF

D gene: -
J gene: TRBJ1-1
clone size: -
V gene: TRBV6-5
CDR3 DNA: TGTGCCAGCAGTTACGGGGTAGGACACTGGCAGTATGAAGCTTTCTTT
CDR3 protein: CASSYGVGHWQYEAFF

D gene: TRBD1
J gene: TRBJ1-2
clone size: once
V gene: TRBV27
CDR3 DNA: TGTGCCAGCAGTTTAACCCGCGGACAGGGTGGCTATGGCTACACCTTC
CDR3 protein: CASSLTRGQGGYGYTF

D gene: TRBD2
J gene: TRBJ2-1
clone size: -
V gene: TRBV25-1
CDR3 DNA: TGTGCCAGCAGTGATAGCGGGAATCGTAACAATGAGCAGTTCTTC
CDR3 protein: CASSDSGNRNNEQFF

D gene: -
J gene: TRBJ1-4
clone size: -
V gene: TRBV28
CDR3 DNA: TGTGCCAGCAGTTTTTCGGGAGTAGTAGAAAAACTGTTTTTT
CDR3 protein: CASSFSGVVEKLFF

D gene: -
J gene: TRBJ2-3
clone size: -
V gene: TRBV5-1
CDR3 DNA: TGCGCCAGCAGCTTGGCCGGGGCAGATACGCAGTATTTT
CDR3 protein: CASSLAGADTQYF

D gene: -
J gene: TRBJ2-5
clone size: few
V gene: TRBV6-5
CDR3 DNA: TGTGCCAGCAGTTACGCGGAGACCCAGTACTTC
CDR3 protein: CASSYAETQYF

D gene: -
J gene: TRBJ2-2
clone size: few
V gene: TRBV19
CDR3 DNA: TGTGCCAGTAGTTTCCTAGCCCCCGGGGAGCTGTTTTTT
CDR3 protein: CASSFLAPGELFF

D gene: TRBD1
J gene: TRBJ1-2
clone size: -
V gene: TRBV5-1
CDR3 DNA: TGCGCCAGCAGCGATAACCGGGACAGTTCTTACACCTTC
CDR3 protein: CASSDNRDSSYTF

D gene: -
J gene: TRBJ1-5
clone size: few
V gene: TRBV2
CDR3 DNA: TGTGCCAGCAGGGGGCTTTACGGCGCCCAGCATTTT
CDR3 protein: CASRGLYGAQHF

D gene: -
J gene: TRBJ2-7
clone size: -
V gene: TRBV11-2
CDR3 DNA: TGTGCCAGCAGCTTAGAGGGCAGGCTGGTTGAGCAGTACTTC
CDR3 protein: CASSLEGRLVEQYF

D gene: TRBD1
J gene: TRBJ1-3
clone size: -
V gene: TRBV6-6
CDR3 DNA: TGTGCCAGCAGAAAGGACAGGGAGCGGGGAAACACCATATATTTT
CDR3 protein: CASRKDRERGNTIYF

D gene: -
J gene: TRBJ1-5
clone size: -
V gene: TRBV28
CDR3 DNA: TGTGCCAGCAGTTTATTAGGGGGTAATCAGCCCCAGCATTTT
CDR3 protein: CASSLLGGNQPQHF

D gene: TRBD2
J gene: TRBJ2-1
clone size: -
V gene: TRBV7-6
CDR3 DNA: TGTGCCAGCAGCCCAGGGACTAGCGGGGGGAATGAGCAGTTCTTC
CDR3 protein: CASSPGTSGGNEQFF